Detailed here is one T cell receptor (beta chain). Its antigen is unknown. Deletions cut 4 bases from V and 8 bases from J, with 12 bases between. The germline V gene has CDR1 SGHNT and CDR2 YYREEE (reference sequence). This CDR3 comprises 12 residues. This record comes from a study of cytomegalovirus exposure and HLA in healthy donors. Study findings and constraints: Trimming of TCR beta V- and J-genes showed a link, identified in a later analysis, to a missense DCLRE1C variant. Of the V segments, some could not be distinguished, including TRBV6-2 and TRBV6-3, and were excluded.

PCR involved 60 Vbeta and 13 Jbeta primers. The data were produced by immunoSEQ multiplex PCR, yet TCRdb's version contains in-frame clones alone and is incomplete. The data contain roughly 120,000 clones, 15% of them seen just once; the ten biggest clones take up 1.9%. The sequence was obtained from a woman under 30 in good health and CMV-seronegative. Sequences were obtained from PBMCs. The gene calls are TRBV5-4 and TRBJ1-2; D is ambiguous. CDR3 coding DNA: TGTGCCAGCAGCCGGCCCCGGGGAGGCTACACCTTC. Its protein is CASSRPRGGYTF.